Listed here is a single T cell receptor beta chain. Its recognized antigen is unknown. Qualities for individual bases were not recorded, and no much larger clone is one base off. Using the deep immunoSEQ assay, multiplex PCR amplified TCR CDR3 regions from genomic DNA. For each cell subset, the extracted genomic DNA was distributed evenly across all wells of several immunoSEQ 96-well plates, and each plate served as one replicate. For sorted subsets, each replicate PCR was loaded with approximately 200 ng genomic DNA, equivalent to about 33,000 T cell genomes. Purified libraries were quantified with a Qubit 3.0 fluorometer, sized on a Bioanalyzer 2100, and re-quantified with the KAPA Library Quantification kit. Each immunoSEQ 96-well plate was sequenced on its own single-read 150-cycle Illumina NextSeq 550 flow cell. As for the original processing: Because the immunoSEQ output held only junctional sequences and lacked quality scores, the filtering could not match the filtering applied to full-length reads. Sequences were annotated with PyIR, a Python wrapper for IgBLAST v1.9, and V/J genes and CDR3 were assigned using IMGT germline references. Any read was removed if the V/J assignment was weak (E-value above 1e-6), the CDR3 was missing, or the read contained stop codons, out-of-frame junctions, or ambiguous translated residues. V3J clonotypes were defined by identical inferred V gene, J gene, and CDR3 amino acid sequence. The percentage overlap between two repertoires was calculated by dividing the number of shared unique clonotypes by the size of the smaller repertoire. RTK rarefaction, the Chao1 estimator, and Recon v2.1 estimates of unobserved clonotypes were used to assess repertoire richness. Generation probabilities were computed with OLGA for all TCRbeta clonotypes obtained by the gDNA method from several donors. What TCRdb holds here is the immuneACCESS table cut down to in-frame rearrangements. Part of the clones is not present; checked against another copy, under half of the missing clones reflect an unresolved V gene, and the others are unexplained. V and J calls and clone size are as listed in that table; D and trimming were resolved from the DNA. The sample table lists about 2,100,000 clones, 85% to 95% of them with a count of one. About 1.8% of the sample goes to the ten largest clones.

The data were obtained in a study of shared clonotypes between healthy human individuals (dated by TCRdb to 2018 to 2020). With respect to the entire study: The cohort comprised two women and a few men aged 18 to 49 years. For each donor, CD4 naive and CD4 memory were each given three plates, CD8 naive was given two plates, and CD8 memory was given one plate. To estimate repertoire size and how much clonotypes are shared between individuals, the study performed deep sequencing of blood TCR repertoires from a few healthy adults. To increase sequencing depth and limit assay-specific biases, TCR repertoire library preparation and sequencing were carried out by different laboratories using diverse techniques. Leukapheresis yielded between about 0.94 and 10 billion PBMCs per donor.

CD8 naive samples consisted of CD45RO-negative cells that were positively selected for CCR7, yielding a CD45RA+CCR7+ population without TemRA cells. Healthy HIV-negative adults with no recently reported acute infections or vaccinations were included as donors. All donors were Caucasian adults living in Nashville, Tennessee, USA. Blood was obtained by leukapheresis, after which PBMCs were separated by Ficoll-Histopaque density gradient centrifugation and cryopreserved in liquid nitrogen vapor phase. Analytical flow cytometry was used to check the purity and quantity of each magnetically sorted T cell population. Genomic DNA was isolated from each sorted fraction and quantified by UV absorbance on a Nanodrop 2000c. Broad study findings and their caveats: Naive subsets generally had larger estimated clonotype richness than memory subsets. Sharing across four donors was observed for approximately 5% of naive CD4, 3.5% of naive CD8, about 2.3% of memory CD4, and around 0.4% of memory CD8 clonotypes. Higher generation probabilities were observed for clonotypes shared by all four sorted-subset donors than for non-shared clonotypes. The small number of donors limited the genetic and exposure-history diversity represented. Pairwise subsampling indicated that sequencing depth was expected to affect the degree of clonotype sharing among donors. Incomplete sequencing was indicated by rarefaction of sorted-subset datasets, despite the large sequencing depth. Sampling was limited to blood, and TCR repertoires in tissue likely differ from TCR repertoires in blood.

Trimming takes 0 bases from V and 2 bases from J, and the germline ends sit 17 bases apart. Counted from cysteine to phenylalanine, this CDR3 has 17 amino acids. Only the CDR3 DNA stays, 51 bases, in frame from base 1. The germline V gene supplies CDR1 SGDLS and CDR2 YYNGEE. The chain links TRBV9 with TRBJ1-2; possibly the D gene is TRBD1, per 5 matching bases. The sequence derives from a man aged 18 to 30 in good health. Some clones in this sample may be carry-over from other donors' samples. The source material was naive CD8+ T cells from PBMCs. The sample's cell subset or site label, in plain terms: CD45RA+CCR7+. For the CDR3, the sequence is CASSVGRGIQGNYGYTF. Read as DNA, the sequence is TGTGCCAGCAGCGTAGGGAGGGGAATTCAGGGAAACTATGGCTACACCTTC.